The 3 T cell receptor beta chains given below trace back to one sample, sequenced in a study of T cell responses to AZD1222 COVID-19 vaccine. The method was immunoSEQ multiplex PCR; TCRdb's version includes in-frame clones alone and lacks a portion of them. Among approximately 160,000 clones listed, about nine tenths were seen once. The source was peripheral blood, collected on day 0 of AZD1222 vaccination. These receptors all come from an adult in good health.

For the CDR3, the DNA is TGTGCCACCGTGTCAGGGAGCTCCTATAATTCACCCCTCCACTTT. It encodes CATVSGSSYNSPLHF. The chain is built from TRBV10-3 and TRBJ1-6; weak D call: TRBD1 (5 bases). V was cut by 10 bases and J by 0 bases, with 13 bases left in between. The length of the CDR3 is 15 residues. The V gene's germline CDR1 is ENHRY and CDR2 SYGVKD.

The rearrangement joins TRBV19 to TRBJ1-3; D uncertain. V lost 5 bases, J lost 0 bases, and 11 bases lay in between. This CDR3 comprises 15 residues. Germline lookup yields CDR1 LNHDA and CDR2 SQIVND (reference sequence). CDR3 protein: CASSSGYVSGNTIYF. CDR3 DNA sequence: TGTGCCAGTAGTTCGGGCTACGTCTCTGGAAACACCATATATTTT.

The gene calls are TRBV6-5 and TRBJ1-5, with 7 bases aligning to TRBD1. Trimming removed 6 bases from V and 3 bases from J; junction bases left unmatched: 5. This CDR3 region has 14 residues. CDR1 MNHEY and CDR2 SVGAGI come from the germline V gene. DNA of the CDR3: TGTGCCAGCAGCCGGACAGGTTACAATCAGCCCCAGCATTTT. This gives the protein CASSRTGYNQPQHF.